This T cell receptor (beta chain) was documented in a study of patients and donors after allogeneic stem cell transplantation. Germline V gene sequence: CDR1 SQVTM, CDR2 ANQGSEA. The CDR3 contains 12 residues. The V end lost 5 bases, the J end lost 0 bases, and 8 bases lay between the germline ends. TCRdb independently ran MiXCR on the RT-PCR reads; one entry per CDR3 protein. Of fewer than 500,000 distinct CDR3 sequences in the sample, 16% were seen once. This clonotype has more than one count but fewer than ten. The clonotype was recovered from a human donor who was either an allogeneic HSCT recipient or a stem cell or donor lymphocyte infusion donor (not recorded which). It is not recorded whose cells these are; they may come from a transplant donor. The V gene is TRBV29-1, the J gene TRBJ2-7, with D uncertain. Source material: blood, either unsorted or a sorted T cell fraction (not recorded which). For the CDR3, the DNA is TGCAGCGTTACGGACGGCTCCTACGAGCAGTACTTC. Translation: CSVTDGSYEQYF.